The clone carrying this T cell receptor beta chain appeared a single time. The data stem from a study of OX40 agonist ivuxolimab in advanced cancers. Study-wide context: The patients got ivuxolimab, which is an agonistic anti-OX40 (CD134) antibody.

The method was immunoSEQ multiplex PCR; TCRdb's version includes in-frame clones alone and lacks a portion of them. The repertoire holds some 100,000 clones, with 90% as singletons. This CDR3 has 13 amino acids. The germline gives CDR1 MNHEY, CDR2 SVGAGI. The V gene lost 6 bases and the J gene lost 7 bases, with 10 bases spanning the gap. The source was CD4+ or CD8+ T cells sorted from blood, collected in a trial of the OX40 agonist ivuxolimab. The rearrangement links TRBV6-5 to TRBJ1-6; a possible D gene is TRBD1 (6 bases). This TCR derives from an adult with an advanced solid tumor such as melanoma, head and neck, liver or kidney cancer. The CDR3 DNA follows: TGTGCCAGCAGGAAGGGGACAAATTCACCCCTCCACTTT. Amino acid sequence: CASRKGTNSPLHF.